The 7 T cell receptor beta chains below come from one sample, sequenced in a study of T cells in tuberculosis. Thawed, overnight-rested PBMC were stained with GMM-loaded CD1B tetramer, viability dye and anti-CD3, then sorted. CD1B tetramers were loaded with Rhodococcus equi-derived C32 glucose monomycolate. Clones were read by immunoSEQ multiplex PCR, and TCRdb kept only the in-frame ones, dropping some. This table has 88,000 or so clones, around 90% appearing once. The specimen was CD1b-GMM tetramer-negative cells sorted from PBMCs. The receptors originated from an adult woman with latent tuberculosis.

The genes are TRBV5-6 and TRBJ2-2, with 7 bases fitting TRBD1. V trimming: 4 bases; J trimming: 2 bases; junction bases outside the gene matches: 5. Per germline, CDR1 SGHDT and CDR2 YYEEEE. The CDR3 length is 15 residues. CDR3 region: CASSAGTANTGELFF. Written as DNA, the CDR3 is TGTGCCAGCAGCGCCGGGACAGCTAACACCGGGGAGCTGTTTTTT.

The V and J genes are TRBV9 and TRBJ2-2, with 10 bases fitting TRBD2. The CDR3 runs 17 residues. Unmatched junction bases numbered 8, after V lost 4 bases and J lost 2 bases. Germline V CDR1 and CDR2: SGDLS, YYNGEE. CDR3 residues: CASSPRSGGANTGELFF. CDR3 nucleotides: TGTGCCAGCAGCCCAAGGAGCGGGGGGGCCAACACCGGGGAGCTGTTTTTT.

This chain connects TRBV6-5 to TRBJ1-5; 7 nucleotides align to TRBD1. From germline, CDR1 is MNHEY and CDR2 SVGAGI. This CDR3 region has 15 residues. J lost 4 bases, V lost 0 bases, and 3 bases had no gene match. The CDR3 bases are TGTGCCAGCAGTTACTCGAGGGGACAGAATCAGCCCCAGCATTTT. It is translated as CASSYSRGQNQPQHF.

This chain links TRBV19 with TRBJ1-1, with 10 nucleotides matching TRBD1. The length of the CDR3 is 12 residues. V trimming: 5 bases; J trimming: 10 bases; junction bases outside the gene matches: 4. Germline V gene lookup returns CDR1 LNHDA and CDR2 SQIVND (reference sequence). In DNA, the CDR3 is TGTGCCAGTAGTCACGACAGGGGGCCAGCTTTCTTT. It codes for CASSHDRGPAFF.

The CDR3 here is CASSLAGGGTIYF. The CDR3 DNA is TGTGCCAGCAGCTTAGCTGGCGGGGGCACCATATATTTT. The chain carries TRBV7-9 and TRBJ1-3; weak D call: TRBD1 (5 bases). The CDR3 covers 13 residues. Per germline, CDR1 SEHNR and CDR2 FQNEAQ (reference sequence). Trimming stripped 0 bases from V and 9 bases from J, with 9 bases between. Full variable domain (missing parts from reference TRBV7-9 and TRBJ1-3): DTGVSQNPRHKITKRGQNVTFRCDPISEHNRLYWYRQTLGQGPEFLTYFQNEAQLEKSRLLSDRFSAERPKGSFSTLEIQRTEQGDSAMYLCASSLAGGGTIYFGEGSWLTVV.

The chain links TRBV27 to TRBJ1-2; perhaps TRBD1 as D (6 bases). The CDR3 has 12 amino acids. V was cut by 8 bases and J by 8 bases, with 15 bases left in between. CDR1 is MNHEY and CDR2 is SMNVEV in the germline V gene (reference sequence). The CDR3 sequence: CASGATGKGYTF. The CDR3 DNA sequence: TGTGCCAGCGGGGCAACAGGGAAAGGCTACACCTTC.

This CDR3 is CASSERQGFGYTF. The DNA for the CDR3 is TGTGCCAGCAGTGAGAGGCAGGGGTTTGGCTACACCTTC. The V gene is TRBV25-1, the J gene TRBJ1-2; tentatively, D is TRBD1 (6 bases). Trimming left V 3 bases short and J 7 bases short, with 12 bases between. The germline gives CDR1 MGHDK, CDR2 SYGVNS. CDR3 length: 13 residues.